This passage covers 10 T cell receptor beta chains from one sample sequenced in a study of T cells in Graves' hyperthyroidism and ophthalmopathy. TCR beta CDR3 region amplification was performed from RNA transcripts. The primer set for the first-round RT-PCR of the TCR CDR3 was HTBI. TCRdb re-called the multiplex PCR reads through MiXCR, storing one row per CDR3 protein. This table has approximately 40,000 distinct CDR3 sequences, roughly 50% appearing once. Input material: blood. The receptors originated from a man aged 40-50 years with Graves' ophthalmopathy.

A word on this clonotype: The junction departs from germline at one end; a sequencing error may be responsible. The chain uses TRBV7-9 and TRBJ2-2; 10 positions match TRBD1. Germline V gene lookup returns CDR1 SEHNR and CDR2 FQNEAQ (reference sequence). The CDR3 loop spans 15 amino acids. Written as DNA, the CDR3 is TGCGCCAGCAGCTGGGGACAGGGGAATTCCGGGGAGCTGTTTTTT. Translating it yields CASSWGQGNSGELFF.

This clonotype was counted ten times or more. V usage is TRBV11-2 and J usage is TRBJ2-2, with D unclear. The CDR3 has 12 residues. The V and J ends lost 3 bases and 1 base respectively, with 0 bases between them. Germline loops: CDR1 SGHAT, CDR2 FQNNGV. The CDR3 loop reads CASSLNTGELFF. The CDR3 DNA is TGTGCCAGCAGCTTGAACACCGGGGAGCTGTTTTTT.

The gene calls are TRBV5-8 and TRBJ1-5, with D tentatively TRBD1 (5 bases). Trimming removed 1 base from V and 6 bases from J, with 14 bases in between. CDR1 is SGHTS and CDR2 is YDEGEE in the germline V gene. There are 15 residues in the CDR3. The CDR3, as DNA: TGTGCCAGCAGCTTGAATCTTGGGGGGAGTCAGCCCCAGCATTTT. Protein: CASSLNLGGSQPQHF.

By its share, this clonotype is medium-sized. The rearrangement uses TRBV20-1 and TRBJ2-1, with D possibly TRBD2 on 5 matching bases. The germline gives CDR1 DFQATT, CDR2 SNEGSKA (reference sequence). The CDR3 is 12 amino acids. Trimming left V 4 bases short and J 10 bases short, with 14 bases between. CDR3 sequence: CSANGNVEEQFF. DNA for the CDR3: TGCAGTGCTAACGGGAACGTGGAGGAGCAGTTCTTC.

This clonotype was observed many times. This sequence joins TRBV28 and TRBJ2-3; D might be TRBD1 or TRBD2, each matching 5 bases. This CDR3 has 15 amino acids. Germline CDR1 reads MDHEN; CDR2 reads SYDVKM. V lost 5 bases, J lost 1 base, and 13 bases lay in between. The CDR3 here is CASSPNGAGTDTQYF. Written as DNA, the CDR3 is TGTGCCAGCAGTCCCAACGGGGCCGGCACAGATACGCAGTATTTT.

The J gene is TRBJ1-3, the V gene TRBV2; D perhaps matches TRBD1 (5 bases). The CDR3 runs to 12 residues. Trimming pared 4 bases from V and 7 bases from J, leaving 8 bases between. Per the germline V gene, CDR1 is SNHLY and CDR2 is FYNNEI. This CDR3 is CASSVQGNTIYF. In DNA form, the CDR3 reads TGTGCCAGCAGTGTTCAGGGTAACACCATATATTTT. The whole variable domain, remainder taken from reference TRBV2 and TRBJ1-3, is EPEVTQTPSHQVTQMGQEVILRCVPISNHLYFYWYRQILGQKVEFLVSFYNNEISEKSEIFDDQFSVERPDGSNFTLKIRSTKLEDSAMYFCASSVQGNTIYFGEGSWLTVV.

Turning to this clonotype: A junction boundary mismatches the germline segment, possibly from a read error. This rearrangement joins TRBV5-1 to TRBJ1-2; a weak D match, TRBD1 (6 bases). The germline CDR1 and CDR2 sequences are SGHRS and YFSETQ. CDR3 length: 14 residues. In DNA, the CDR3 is TGCGTCAGCAGCCATCTGGGACACCTCTATGGCTACACCTTC. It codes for CVSSHLGHLYGYTF.

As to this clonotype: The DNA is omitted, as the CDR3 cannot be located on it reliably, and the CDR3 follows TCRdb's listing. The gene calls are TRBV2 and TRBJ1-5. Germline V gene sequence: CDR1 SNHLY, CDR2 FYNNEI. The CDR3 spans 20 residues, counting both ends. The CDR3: CASSEWGVSYEQYFGPPQHF.

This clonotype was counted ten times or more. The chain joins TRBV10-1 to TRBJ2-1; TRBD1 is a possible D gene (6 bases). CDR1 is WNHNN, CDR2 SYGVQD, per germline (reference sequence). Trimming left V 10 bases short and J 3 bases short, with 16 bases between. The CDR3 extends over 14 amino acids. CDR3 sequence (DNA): TGCGCCACCCAAGGACAGAAAGTCTACAATGAGCAGTTCTTC. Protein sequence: CATQGQKVYNEQFF.

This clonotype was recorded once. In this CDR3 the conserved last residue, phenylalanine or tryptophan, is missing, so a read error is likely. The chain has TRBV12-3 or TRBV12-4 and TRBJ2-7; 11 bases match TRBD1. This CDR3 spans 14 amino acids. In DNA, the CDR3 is TGTGTCAGTACCCCGGGACAGGGGGCCTACGAGCAGTACTTA. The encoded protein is CVSTPGQGAYEQYL.